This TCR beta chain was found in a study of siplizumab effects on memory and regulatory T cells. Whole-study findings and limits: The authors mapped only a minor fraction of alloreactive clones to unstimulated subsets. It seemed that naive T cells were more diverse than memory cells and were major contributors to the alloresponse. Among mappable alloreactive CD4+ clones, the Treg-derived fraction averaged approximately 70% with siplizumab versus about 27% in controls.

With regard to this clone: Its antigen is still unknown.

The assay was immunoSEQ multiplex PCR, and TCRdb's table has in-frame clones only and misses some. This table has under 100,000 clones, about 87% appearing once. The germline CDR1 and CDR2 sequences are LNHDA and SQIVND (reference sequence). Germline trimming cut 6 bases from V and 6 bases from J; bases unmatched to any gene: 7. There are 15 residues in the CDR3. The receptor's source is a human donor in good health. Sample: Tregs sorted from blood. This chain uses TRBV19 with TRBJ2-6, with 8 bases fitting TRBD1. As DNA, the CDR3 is TGTGCCAGTAGGGCCCCGGACAGGGAGGCCAACGTCCTGACTTTC. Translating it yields CASRAPDREANVLTF. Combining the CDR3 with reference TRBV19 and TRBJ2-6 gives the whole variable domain DGGITQSPKYLFRKEGQNVTLSCEQNLNHDAMYWYRQDPGQGLRLIYYSQIVNDFQKGDIAEGYSVSREKKESFPLTVTSAQKNPTAFYLCASRAPDREANVLTFGAGSRLTVL.